This T cell receptor beta chain is from a study of cytomegalovirus exposure and HLA in healthy donors. The CDR3 is made up of 15 amino acids. V lost 4 bases, J lost 9 bases, and 7 bases stayed unmatched. Germline V gene data show CDR1 as SGHTS and CDR2 as YDEGEE. With 60 Vbeta and 13 Jbeta primers, the PCR was carried out. The repertoire was sequenced with immunoSEQ multiplex PCR; TCRdb's copy has only in-frame clones and lacks some. The data contain hundreds of thousands of clones, around 80% of them singletons. Comment on this clone: No antigen is known for it.

Notes on the study in general: Accurate predictions that matched the HLA-A and HLA-B alleles of most subjects were reportedly made from TCR beta sequences. Information on immune exposure was restricted to one variable (CMV serostatus).

Sequencing was carried out using PBMCs. This sequence was found in a boy aged 10-17 years in good health and CMV-seronegative. This sequence joins TRBV5-8 and TRBJ1-6, with 10 bases identical to TRBD1. This CDR3 reads CASSPRDRGVSPLHF. In nucleotides, the CDR3 is TGTGCCAGCAGCCCCCGGGACAGGGGAGTTTCACCCCTCCACTTT.